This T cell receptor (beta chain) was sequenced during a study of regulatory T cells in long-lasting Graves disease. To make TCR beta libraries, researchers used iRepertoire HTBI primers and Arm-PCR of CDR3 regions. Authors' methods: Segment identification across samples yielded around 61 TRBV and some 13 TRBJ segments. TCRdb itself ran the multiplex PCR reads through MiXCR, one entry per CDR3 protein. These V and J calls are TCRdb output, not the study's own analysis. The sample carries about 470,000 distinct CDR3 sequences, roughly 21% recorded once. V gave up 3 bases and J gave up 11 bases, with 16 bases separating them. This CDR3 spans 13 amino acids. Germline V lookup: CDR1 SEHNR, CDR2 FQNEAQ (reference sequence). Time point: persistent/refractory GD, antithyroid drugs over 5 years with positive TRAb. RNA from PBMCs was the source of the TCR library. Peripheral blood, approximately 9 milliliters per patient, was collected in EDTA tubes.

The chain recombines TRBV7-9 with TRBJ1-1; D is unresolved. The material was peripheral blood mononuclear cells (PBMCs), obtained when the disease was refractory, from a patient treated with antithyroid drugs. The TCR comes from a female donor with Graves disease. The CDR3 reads CASSFSHQAGAFF. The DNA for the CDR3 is TGTGCCAGCAGCTTTTCCCATCAGGCTGGGGCTTTCTTT. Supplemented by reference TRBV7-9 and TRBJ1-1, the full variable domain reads DTGVSQNPRHKITKRGQNVTFRCDPISEHNRLYWYRQTLGQGPEFLTYFQNEAQLEKSRLLSDRFSAERPKGSFSTLEIQRTEQGDSAMYLCASSFSHQAGAFFGQGTRLTVV.